The rows below give T cell receptor beta chains drawn from one sample of a study of shared clonotypes between healthy human individuals. Sequencing used immunoSEQ multiplex PCR; TCRdb keeps in-frame clones, though not all of them. The sample carries fewer than 600,000 clones, more than 75% recorded once. Sequenced input: PBMCs. These receptors came from a woman between 35 and 50 years old in good health. Some clones in this sample may be carry-over from other donors' samples. Both conserved end residues are part of each CDR3. The order of the fields is CDR3 protein, CDR3 DNA, clone size, J gene, V gene, D gene. The D gene is left open where the match is weak. Size values are once, few and many counts, or a class for expanded clones, and some rows have none.

CDR3: CATRFLDLGEQFF
DNA: TGTGCCACCCGGTTCCTCGACCTAGGTGAGCAGTTCTTC
size: .
J: TRBJ2-1
V: TRBV19
D: .

CDR3: CAWSAGEDYGYTF
DNA: TGTGCCTGGAGTGCAGGGGAGGACTATGGCTACACCTTC
size: .
J: TRBJ1-2
V: TRBV30
D: .

CDR3: CASSIRQTQETQYF
DNA: TGTGCCAGTAGTATAAGACAGACTCAAGAGACCCAGTACTTC
size: .
J: TRBJ2-5
V: TRBV19
D: .

CDR3: CASSLVDNEQFF
DNA: TGTGCCAGCAGCTTGGTAGACAATGAGCAGTTCTTC
size: .
J: TRBJ2-1
V: TRBV5-6
D: .

CDR3: CASTGDYRSAYNEQFF
DNA: TGTGCCAGTACTGGTGATTATCGAAGTGCCTACAATGAGCAGTTCTTC
size: .
J: TRBJ2-1
V: TRBV19
D: .

CDR3: CASSSSRTGLPSEQYF
DNA: TGTGCCAGCAGCTCCTCGAGGACAGGGTTACCATCCGAGCAGTACTTC
size: .
J: TRBJ2-7
V: TRBV5-4
D: TRBD1

CDR3: CASRPTRLAGEKQFF
DNA: TGTGCCAGCAGGCCCACCCGACTAGCGGGAGAGAAGCAGTTCTTC
size: .
J: TRBJ2-1
V: TRBV6-1
D: TRBD2

CDR3: CASSSQTGGWDTDTQYF
DNA: TGTGCCAGCAGCTCCCAGACAGGAGGATGGGACACAGATACGCAGTATTTT
size: .
J: TRBJ2-3
V: TRBV7-2
D: .

CDR3: CASSSLGLAGEGFYNEQFF
DNA: TGTGCCAGCAGTTCGCTCGGACTAGCGGGAGAGGGTTTTTACAATGAGCAGTTCTTC
size: once
J: TRBJ2-1
V: TRBV27
D: TRBD2

CDR3: CASSRTGALNTGELFF
DNA: TGCGCCAGCAGCCGGACAGGGGCGCTGAACACCGGGGAGCTGTTTTTT
size: .
J: TRBJ2-2
V: TRBV5-1
D: TRBD1

CDR3: CASSLRLAGAGELFF
DNA: TGTGCCAGCAGCTTAAGACTAGCGGGAGCCGGGGAGCTGTTTTTT
size: .
J: TRBJ2-2
V: TRBV7-9
D: TRBD2

CDR3: CASSKYNQPQHF
DNA: TGTGCCAGCAGTAAATACAATCAGCCCCAGCATTTT
size: .
J: TRBJ1-5
V: TRBV7-2
D: .

CDR3: CATSRAWGGGSYEQYF
DNA: TGTGCCACCAGCAGAGCTTGGGGAGGGGGATCTTACGAGCAGTACTTC
size: .
J: TRBJ2-7
V: TRBV15
D: .

CDR3: CASSETWGGTQYF
DNA: TGTGCCAGCAGTGAGACCTGGGGTGGGACCCAGTACTTC
size: .
J: TRBJ2-5
V: TRBV6-1
D: .

CDR3: CASSVEGLTDTQYF
DNA: TGTGCCAGCAGCGTAGAGGGACTCACAGATACGCAGTATTTT
size: .
J: TRBJ2-3
V: TRBV9
D: .

CDR3: CASGREATDTQYF
DNA: TGTGCCAGCGGACGGGAGGCCACAGATACGCAGTATTTT
size: few
J: TRBJ2-3
V: TRBV2
D: TRBD2

CDR3: CASSLGGVYEQYF
DNA: TGCGCCAGCAGCTTGGGGGGAGTTTACGAGCAGTACTTC
size: once
J: TRBJ2-7
V: TRBV5-1
D: .

CDR3: CASSLSASTYEQYF
DNA: TGTGCCAGCAGTTTATCGGCTAGCACCTACGAGCAGTACTTC
size: once
J: TRBJ2-7
V: TRBV28
D: .

CDR3: CASDSPTNTGELFF
DNA: TGTGCCAGCGACTCCCCGACGAACACCGGGGAGCTGTTTTTT
size: few
J: TRBJ2-2
V: TRBV2
D: .

CDR3: CASSLVASGRTGELFF
DNA: TGTGCCAGCAGCTTAGTCGCTAGCGGGAGGACCGGGGAGCTGTTTTTT
size: .
J: TRBJ2-2
V: TRBV7-3
D: TRBD2

CDR3: CASSLAGTSSSYEQYF
DNA: TGTGCCAGCAGCTTAGCCGGGACTTCGAGCTCCTACGAGCAGTACTTC
size: .
J: TRBJ2-7
V: TRBV11-3
D: .

CDR3: CASSYSAENIQYF
DNA: TGTGCCAGCAGTTACTCGGCGGAAAACATTCAGTACTTC
size: many
J: TRBJ2-4
V: TRBV6-5
D: .

CDR3: CASDETGPLNNEQFF
DNA: TGTGCCAGCGACGAGACGGGGCCATTGAACAATGAGCAGTTCTTC
size: .
J: TRBJ2-1
V: TRBV28
D: .

CDR3: CASRALAGGNNEQFF
DNA: TGTGCCAGCAGGGCCCTAGCGGGAGGTAACAATGAGCAGTTCTTC
size: .
J: TRBJ2-1
V: TRBV2
D: TRBD2

CDR3: CASSISRDGEQYF
DNA: TGTGCCAGTAGTATTTCCCGGGACGGCGAGCAGTACTTC
size: once
J: TRBJ2-7
V: TRBV19
D: .

CDR3: CATSRPRQGGNQPQHF
DNA: TGTGCCACCAGCAGACCCAGACAGGGAGGCAATCAGCCCCAGCATTTT
size: .
J: TRBJ1-5
V: TRBV15
D: TRBD1

CDR3: CASSLERGMETQYF
DNA: TGTGCCAGCAGCTTAGAGCGGGGAATGGAGACCCAGTACTTC
size: .
J: TRBJ2-5
V: TRBV7-8
D: TRBD2

CDR3: CASSLTAGNYGYTF
DNA: TGTGCCAGCAGCTTAACTGCAGGCAACTATGGCTACACCTTC
size: .
J: TRBJ1-2
V: TRBV7-3
D: .

CDR3: CASSTPAEPRETQYF
DNA: TGTGCCAGCAGTACCCCAGCGGAGCCCCGAGAGACCCAGTACTTC
size: .
J: TRBJ2-5
V: TRBV28
D: .

CDR3: CAWTGGDEKLFF
DNA: TGTGCCTGGACAGGGGGTGATGAAAAACTGTTTTTT
size: .
J: TRBJ1-4
V: TRBV30
D: TRBD1

CDR3: CATESGSSYNEQFF
DNA: TGTGCCACCGAGAGCGGAAGCTCCTACAATGAGCAGTTCTTC
size: .
J: TRBJ2-1
V: TRBV10-3
D: .

CDR3: CASTLQGPWGDTQYF
DNA: TGTGCCAGCACCCTACAGGGGCCGTGGGGGGATACGCAGTATTTT
size: .
J: TRBJ2-3
V: TRBV28
D: TRBD1

CDR3: CASSPEFSGNTIYF
DNA: TGCGCCAGCAGCCCCGAGTTCTCTGGAAACACCATATATTTT
size: many
J: TRBJ1-3
V: TRBV4-1
D: .

CDR3: CASSFMDLEEQYF
DNA: TGTGCCAGCAGCTTTATGGACTTGGAAGAGCAGTACTTC
size: .
J: TRBJ2-7
V: TRBV5-6
D: .

CDR3: CASSSGSGHLTDTQYF
DNA: TGCGCCAGCAGCTCGGGGTCGGGACACCTCACAGATACGCAGTATTTT
size: .
J: TRBJ2-3
V: TRBV5-1
D: .

CDR3: CASSSWTSGQYNEQFF
DNA: TGCGCCAGCAGCTCTTGGACTAGCGGACAATACAATGAGCAGTTCTTC
size: .
J: TRBJ2-1
V: TRBV4-1
D: TRBD2

CDR3: CASSFIPGYEQYF
DNA: TGTGCCAGCAGTTTCATCCCAGGTTACGAGCAGTACTTC
size: .
J: TRBJ2-7
V: TRBV6-6
D: .

CDR3: CASSPPDSYEQYF
DNA: TGTGCCAGCTCACCACCGGACAGCTACGAGCAGTACTTC
size: once
J: TRBJ2-7
V: TRBV18
D: .

CDR3: CASSYSSQGSNTEAFF
DNA: TGTGCCAGCAGTTACTCGAGTCAGGGCAGCAACACTGAAGCTTTCTTT
size: .
J: TRBJ1-1
V: TRBV6-6
D: .

CDR3: CASSITWDTVRGKETQYF
DNA: TGTGCCAGTAGTATTACTTGGGACACGGTAAGGGGAAAGGAGACCCAGTACTTC
size: once
J: TRBJ2-5
V: TRBV19
D: .

CDR3: CASSFLAGRSLGNYEQYF
DNA: TGTGCCAGCAGCTTTTTAGCGGGACGAAGCCTAGGGAACTACGAGCAGTACTTC
size: .
J: TRBJ2-7
V: TRBV7-4
D: TRBD2

CDR3: CASSDDLDRGAQPQHF
DNA: TGTGCCAGCAGTGATGACCTGGACAGAGGTGCGCAGCCCCAGCATTTT
size: few
J: TRBJ1-5
V: TRBV6-1
D: .

CDR3: CASSTQLAGLSYNEQFF
DNA: TGCGCCAGCAGCACCCAACTAGCGGGCCTCTCCTACAATGAGCAGTTCTTC
size: .
J: TRBJ2-1
V: TRBV5-1
D: TRBD2

CDR3: CASSPSQGAMGEQYF
DNA: TGTGCCAGCTCACCCTCCCAGGGCGCAATGGGCGAGCAGTACTTC
size: .
J: TRBJ2-7
V: TRBV18
D: .

CDR3: CASSLKGLPFPNEQFF
DNA: TGTGCCAGCAGTTTAAAGGGACTACCATTCCCCAATGAGCAGTTCTTC
size: .
J: TRBJ2-1
V: TRBV6-5
D: TRBD2

CDR3: CASSPTGASTETQYF
DNA: TGTGCCAGCAGCCCAACAGGGGCTAGTACGGAGACCCAGTACTTC
size: .
J: TRBJ2-5
V: TRBV5-4
D: TRBD1

CDR3: CSASLGEQFF
DNA: TGCAGTGCTAGCTTGGGTGAGCAGTTCTTC
size: .
J: TRBJ2-1
V: TRBV20-1
D: .

CDR3: CASSLVVAGIENEQFF
DNA: TGTGCCAGCAGCTTGGTGGTAGCGGGAATTGAAAATGAGCAGTTCTTC
size: few
J: TRBJ2-1
V: TRBV5-6
D: TRBD2

CDR3: CASSQDPASGTLTDTQYF
DNA: TGCGCCAGCAGCCAAGATCCGGCTAGCGGGACCCTCACAGATACGCAGTATTTT
size: .
J: TRBJ2-3
V: TRBV4-1
D: TRBD2

CDR3: CASSKQFLQGGNTIYF
DNA: TGTGCCAGCAGTAAACAATTCTTGCAGGGAGGAAACACCATATATTTT
size: .
J: TRBJ1-3
V: TRBV6-6
D: .

CDR3: CASSMGPQNTIYF
DNA: TGTGCCAGTAGTATGGGCCCTCAAAACACCATATATTTT
size: .
J: TRBJ1-3
V: TRBV19
D: .

CDR3: CASSLGDTVDTQYF
DNA: TGTGCCAGCAGCTTAGGAGACACGGTAGATACGCAGTATTTT
size: .
J: TRBJ2-3
V: TRBV7-9
D: .

CDR3: CASSPLGQGETQYF
DNA: TGTGCCAGCAGCCCTCTAGGACAGGGGGAGACCCAGTACTTC
size: once
J: TRBJ2-5
V: TRBV9
D: TRBD1

CDR3: CASSRLRQGITEAFF
DNA: TGCGCCAGCAGCCGCCTAAGACAGGGGATAACTGAAGCTTTCTTT
size: .
J: TRBJ1-1
V: TRBV4-3
D: TRBD1

CDR3: CASSSILSGANVLTF
DNA: TGTGCCAGCAGCTCGATCCTCTCTGGGGCCAACGTCCTGACTTTC
size: .
J: TRBJ2-6
V: TRBV7-3
D: .

CDR3: CASRGGNGELFF
DNA: TGTGCCAGCAGGGGGGGGAACGGGGAGCTGTTTTTT
size: .
J: TRBJ2-2
V: TRBV28
D: TRBD2

CDR3: CASSFFAGSYEQYF
DNA: TGTGCCAGCAGCTTCTTTGCAGGCTCCTACGAGCAGTACTTC
size: few
J: TRBJ2-7
V: TRBV11-2
D: .

CDR3: CASSRGTRERNIQYF
DNA: TGTGCCAGCAGCCGCGGGACAAGGGAAAGAAACATTCAGTACTTC
size: .
J: TRBJ2-4
V: TRBV6-5
D: .

CDR3: CASSQDIRTSGYEQYF
DNA: TGCGCCAGCAGCCAAGATATAAGGACTAGCGGCTACGAGCAGTACTTC
size: .
J: TRBJ2-7
V: TRBV4-3
D: TRBD2